The 8 T cell receptor beta chains below come from one sample, sequenced in a study of T cells in Graves' hyperthyroidism and ophthalmopathy. TCR beta CDR3 regions were amplified from RNA transcripts. HTBI primers drove first-round RT-PCR of the TCR CDR3. TCRdb called the multiplex PCR reads again in MiXCR, with one record for every CDR3 protein. The table lists 250,000 to 300,000 distinct CDR3 sequences, about 15% of them singletons, with 13% in the top ten. The sample was blood. All receptors come from a woman between 40 and 50 years old with Graves' hyperthyroidism that later progressed to Graves' ophthalmopathy.

The chain combines TRBV28 with TRBJ2-6; 8 positions agree with TRBD1. The CDR3 covers 20 residues. Germline V gene lookup returns CDR1 MDHEN and CDR2 SYDVKM. Trimming took 4 bases from V and 1 from J; bases not matched to a gene: 15. The CDR3 sequence is CASSSPRDRTYNSGANVLTF. The CDR3 nucleotides are TGTGCCAGCAGTTCTCCCCGGGACAGGACCTACAATTCTGGGGCCAACGTCCTGACTTTC.

There are many counts of this clonotype. The rearrangement links TRBV12-3 or TRBV12-4 to TRBJ2-7, with 10 bases identical to TRBD2. Trimming at V came to 5 bases and at J to 3 bases, leaving 10 bases not matched to a gene. CDR3 length: 16 residues. The CDR3 region is CASSAGTSAYRYEQYF. As DNA, the CDR3 is TGTGCCAGCAGTGCCGGGACTAGCGCCTACCGCTACGAGCAGTACTTC.

This chain uses TRBV7-9 with TRBJ2-1; 10 bases align to TRBD2. Germline trimming cut 0 bases from V and 6 bases from J; bases unmatched to any gene: 11. CDR1 is SEHNR and CDR2 is FQNEAQ in the germline V gene (reference sequence). The CDR3 is made up of 18 amino acids. As DNA, the CDR3 is TGTGCCAGCAGCTTAGCCAGGGGCCGGCTAGCGGGAGTCAATGAGCAGTTCTTC. It yields the protein CASSLARGRLAGVNEQFF.

This clonotype came up many times. The chain couples TRBV12-3 or TRBV12-4 to TRBJ2-7, with 8 bases fitting TRBD2. V was pared by 5 bases and J by 1 base, with 22 bases of the junction left unmatched. The CDR3 length is 20 residues. CDR3 DNA: TGTGCCAGCAGTCCGCCAACCAGACTAGCGCAAAACCGGAGGTCCTACGAGCAGTACTTC. Its protein product is CASSPPTRLAQNRRSYEQYF.

This clonotype has a count of ten or more. The chain employs TRBV12-3 or TRBV12-4 and TRBJ2-1; D remains ambiguous. The CDR3 is made up of 12 amino acids. The ends were cut back, 1 base at V and 10 bases at J, with 8 bases in the middle. DNA of the CDR3: TGTGCCAGCAGTTTAGGGTGGGGAGAGCAGTTCTTC. Its translation: CASSLGWGEQFF.

V and J are TRBV9 and TRBJ2-3; TRBD1 is a possible D gene (6 bases). The CDR3 loop spans 19 amino acids. V lost 4 bases and J lost 3, with 27 bases in between. Germline CDR1 reads SGDLS; CDR2 reads YYNGEE. The CDR3 loop is CASSSQGSGKWGGTDTQYF. As DNA, the CDR3 is TGTGCCAGCAGCTCTCAGGGGTCGGGAAAATGGGGTGGAACAGATACGCAGTATTTT.

This clonotype has a count of ten or more. The gene calls are TRBV28 and TRBJ2-3; possibly TRBD2 for D (5 bases). This CDR3 comprises 14 residues. Trimming pared 5 bases from V and 5 bases from J, leaving 14 bases between. CDR1 and CDR2 from the germline V gene are MDHEN and SYDVKM. The CDR3 is CASSLPQRKDTQYF. The CDR3 DNA follows: TGTGCCAGCAGTCTCCCCCAGCGGAAAGATACGCAGTATTTT.

This clonotype was counted between two and nine times. V gene TRBV13 combines with J gene TRBJ1-4; 8 nucleotides line up with TRBD1. The CDR3 is made up of 16 amino acids. The germline V gene has CDR1 PRHDT and CDR2 FYEKMQ (reference sequence). V was pared by 5 bases and J by 0 bases, with 5 bases of the junction left unmatched. The CDR3 nucleotides read TGTGCCAGCAGCAGGGACAGGCTAGCAACTAATGAAAAACTGTTTTTT. This translates into CASSRDRLATNEKLFF.